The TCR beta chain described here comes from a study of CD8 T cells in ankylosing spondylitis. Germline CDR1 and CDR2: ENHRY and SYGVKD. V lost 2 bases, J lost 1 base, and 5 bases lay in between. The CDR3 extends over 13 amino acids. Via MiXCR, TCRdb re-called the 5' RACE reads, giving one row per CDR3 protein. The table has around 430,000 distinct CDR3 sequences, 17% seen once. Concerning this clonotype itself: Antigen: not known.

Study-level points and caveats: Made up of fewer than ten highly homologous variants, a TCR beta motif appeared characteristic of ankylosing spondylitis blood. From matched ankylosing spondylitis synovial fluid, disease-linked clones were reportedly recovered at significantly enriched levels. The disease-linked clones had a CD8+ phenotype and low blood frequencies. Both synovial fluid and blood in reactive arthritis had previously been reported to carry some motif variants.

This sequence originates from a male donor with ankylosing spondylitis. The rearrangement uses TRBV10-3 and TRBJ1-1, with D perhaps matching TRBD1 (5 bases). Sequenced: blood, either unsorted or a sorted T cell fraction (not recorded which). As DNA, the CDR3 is TGTGCCATCAGTGAGGGGGGGAACACTGAAGCTTTCTTT. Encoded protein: CAISEGGNTEAFF.